A single sample gave rise to the 17 T cell receptor beta chains below, sequenced in a study of human CD8 memory T cell subsets. The TCR beta sequencing libraries came from UMI-labeled 5' RACE. TCRdb reanalyzed the 5' RACE reads, giving one entry per CDR3 protein sequence and no DNA. Its listing shows roughly 10,000 distinct CDR3 sequences. The sequenced sample consisted of CD8+ T cells from PBMCs. The receptors stem from a human donor in good health.

The gene calls are TRBV4-2 and TRBJ2-3. CDR3 size: 14 residues. Germline V gene lookup returns CDR1 LGHNA and CDR2 YNFKEQ. The CDR3 is CASSQESPKDTQYF.

In terms of frequency, this clonotype is medium-sized. The chain is built from TRBV6-6 and TRBJ2-3. This CDR3 has 16 residues. CDR1 MNHNY and CDR2 SVGAGI come from the germline V gene (reference sequence). CDR3 loop: CASSYLAIGSTDTQYF.

The rearrangement links TRBV7-8 to TRBJ1-2. The CDR3 loop spans 14 amino acids. Germline CDR1 is SGHVS and CDR2 is FQNEAQ. CDR3: CASSLGSADYGYTF.

The rearrangement uses TRBV28 and TRBJ1-4; TCRdb gives TRBD1 as the D gene, but with no DNA this cannot be confirmed. Germline values: CDR1 MDHEN, CDR2 SYDVKM. The CDR3 is 14 amino acids. This CDR3 is CASSLDRVGEKLFF.

The chain combines TRBV11-2 with TRBJ2-7; TCRdb returns TRBD2, unconfirmable since there is no DNA. The CDR3 is made up of 19 amino acids. Looked up from germline, CDR1 is SGHAT and CDR2 is FQNNGV. The CDR3 spells CASSLVSGTSARATYEQYF. Filled out from reference TRBV11-2 and TRBJ2-7, the complete variable domain reads EAGVAQSPRYKIIEKRQSVAFWCNPISGHATLYWYQQILGQGPKLLIQFQNNGVVDDSQLPKDRFSAERLKGVDSTLKIQPAKLEDSAVYLCASSLVSGTSARATYEQYFGPGTRLTVT.

This chain connects TRBV7-9 to TRBJ1-1. The CDR3 sequence is 12 residues long. CDR1 is SEHNR and CDR2 is FQNEAQ in the germline V gene (reference sequence). The CDR3 loop reads CASSQPRDPTFF.

V is TRBV6-2 or TRBV6-3 and J is TRBJ2-1; as DNA is missing, the TRBD2 call by TCRdb cannot be tested. Germline V gives CDR1 MNHEY, CDR2 SVGEGT. There are 19 residues in the CDR3. Here the CDR3 reads CASSSTPALAGGPTDEQFF.

J is TRBJ2-3 and V is TRBV27; TCRdb designates TRBD1, a call that cannot be tested without DNA. The CDR3 has 14 amino acids. Germline values: CDR1 MNHEY, CDR2 SMNVEV (reference sequence). CDR3 sequence reads: CASSLTGGTDTQYF.

The chain is built from TRBV6-2 or TRBV6-3 and TRBJ1-2. The V gene's germline CDR1 is MNHEY and CDR2 SVGEGT. The CDR3 totals 15 residues. This CDR3 reads CASSYSTRPRTGYTF.

In terms of frequency, this clonotype is medium-sized. The genes are TRBV15 and TRBJ2-1; the D call from TCRdb, TRBD1, cannot be confirmed without DNA. Per germline, CDR1 LNHNV and CDR2 YYDKDF (reference sequence). The CDR3 is made up of 15 amino acids. The CDR3 sequence is CATQPRAGGGNEQFF.

V is TRBV28 and J is TRBJ2-7; absent DNA, TCRdb's TRBD2 call cannot be checked. Germline V gene data show CDR1 as MDHEN and CDR2 as SYDVKM. The CDR3 runs 14 residues. This CDR3 reads CASSLEDGYYEQYF.

The chain employs TRBV2 and TRBJ1-5; the D call of TRBD1 rests on TCRdb alone, since no DNA is present to check it. The CDR3 consists of 15 residues. Germline V lookup: CDR1 SNHLY, CDR2 FYNNEI. The CDR3 protein is CASSRDSYSNQPQHF.

The chain links TRBV29-1 to TRBJ2-7; TCRdb calls TRBD1, which cannot be checked without DNA. CDR1 is SQVTM, CDR2 ANQGSEA, per germline. The CDR3 extends over 14 amino acids. This chain's CDR3 is CSVEEGRTGGEQYF.

The rearrangement links TRBV29-1 to TRBJ2-7; the D call from TCRdb, TRBD1, cannot be confirmed without DNA. CDR3 size: 16 residues. Germline V gene lookup returns CDR1 SQVTM and CDR2 ANQGSEA. CDR3 in amino acids: CSVEVRGRGLTYEQYF.

The gene calls are TRBV20-1 and TRBJ1-2; TCRdb's D gene call, TRBD1, goes unchecked for lack of DNA. Germline V gene sequence: CDR1 DFQATT, CDR2 SNEGSKA (reference sequence). This CDR3 spans 14 amino acids. CDR3 sequence reads: CSARGPGTGLGYTF.

The chain employs TRBV4-3 and TRBJ1-2. Germline assignment: CDR1 LGHNA and CDR2 YSLEER. The CDR3 is made up of 16 amino acids. The CDR3 loop reads CASSQDSFRQTNGYTF.

The genes are TRBV19 and TRBJ2-1; the D call from TCRdb, TRBD2, cannot be confirmed without DNA. Looked up from germline, CDR1 is LNHDA and CDR2 is SQIVND (reference sequence). The CDR3 spans 14 residues. The CDR3 loop is CASSMGGGSNEQFF.